This is a list of T cell receptor beta chains from one sample in a study of blood T cells in healthy people across ages. Using its own MiXCR run on the 5' RACE reads, TCRdb lists one record per CDR3 protein. The data contain 700,000 or so distinct CDR3 sequences, approximately 21% of them singletons. The sample was blood. These receptors all stem from a man in his 70s in good health. CDR3s leave out the opening cysteine and the closing phenylalanine or tryptophan. Size is omitted from some rows. Given values are once, few, many or a class for expanded clones.

v_gene,abundance,j_gene,CDR3aa
TRBV29-1,-,TRBJ2-3,SVEFRTDTQY
TRBV6-1,-,TRBJ1-2,ASSETQWGYT
TRBV11-2,-,TRBJ2-1,ASSLRRGDSDWFVSYNEQF
TRBV20-1,-,TRBJ2-5,SAREGSPRETQY
TRBV29-1,-,TRBJ1-2,SAGRGDYGYT
TRBV25-1,once,TRBJ1-2,ASNPAGGSNYGYT
TRBV6-5,few,-,ASSQGTTHGQF
TRBV29-1,few,TRBJ1-2,SVEALRGYT
TRBV7-2,few,TRBJ2-1,ASSFGGGGAYNEQF
TRBV5-8,-,TRBJ1-3,ASSAGGPWSGNTIY
TRBV7-9,-,TRBJ1-1,ASSSLGPTEAF
TRBV19,-,TRBJ2-5,ASSMPGLANQETQY
TRBV20-1,-,TRBJ2-2,SARGLAGGMSGELF
TRBV4-2,-,TRBJ1-2,ASSQDLRGPSYGYT
TRBV2,-,TRBJ2-3,ASSEAANQGAPQY
TRBV24-1,-,TRBJ1-5,ATKHRGNQPQH
TRBV20-1,-,TRBJ2-5,SANFGQGTGTQY
TRBV24-1,few,TRBJ2-4,ATAGDNHIQY
TRBV7-2,-,TRBJ2-1,ASSREGDSLNEQF
TRBV11-2,-,TRBJ2-7,ASSLDTLSSYEQY
TRBV4-2,-,TRBJ2-5,ASSQTWDRGFRETQY
TRBV9,few,TRBJ2-5,ASSVGLAGYPQETQY